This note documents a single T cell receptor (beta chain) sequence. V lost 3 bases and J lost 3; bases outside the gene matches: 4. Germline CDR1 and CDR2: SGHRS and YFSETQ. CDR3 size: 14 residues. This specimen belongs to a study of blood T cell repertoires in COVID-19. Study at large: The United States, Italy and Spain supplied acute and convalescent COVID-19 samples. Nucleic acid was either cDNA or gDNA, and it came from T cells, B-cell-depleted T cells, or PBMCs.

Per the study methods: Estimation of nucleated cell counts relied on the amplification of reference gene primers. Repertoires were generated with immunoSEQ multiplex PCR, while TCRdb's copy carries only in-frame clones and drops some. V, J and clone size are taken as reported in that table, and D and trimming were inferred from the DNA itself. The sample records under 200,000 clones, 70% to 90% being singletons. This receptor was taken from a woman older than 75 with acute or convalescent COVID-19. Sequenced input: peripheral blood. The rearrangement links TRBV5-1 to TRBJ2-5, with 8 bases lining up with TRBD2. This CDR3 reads CASSSGGIEETQYF. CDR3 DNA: TGCGCCAGCAGCTCGGGGGGGATTGAAGAGACCCAGTACTTC.